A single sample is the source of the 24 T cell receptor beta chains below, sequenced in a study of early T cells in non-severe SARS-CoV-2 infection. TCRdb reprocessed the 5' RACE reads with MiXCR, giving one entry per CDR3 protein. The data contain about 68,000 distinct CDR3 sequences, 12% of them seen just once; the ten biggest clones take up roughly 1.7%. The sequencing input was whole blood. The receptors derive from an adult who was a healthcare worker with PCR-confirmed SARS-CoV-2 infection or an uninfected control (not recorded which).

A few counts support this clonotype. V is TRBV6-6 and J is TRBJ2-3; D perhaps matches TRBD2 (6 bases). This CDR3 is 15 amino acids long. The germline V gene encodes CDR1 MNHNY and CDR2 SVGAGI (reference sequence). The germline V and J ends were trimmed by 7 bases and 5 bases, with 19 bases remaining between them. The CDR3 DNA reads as TGTGCCAGCAAACCCCTCGGCTTGGGGGGAGATACGCAGTATTTT. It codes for CASKPLGLGGDTQYF.

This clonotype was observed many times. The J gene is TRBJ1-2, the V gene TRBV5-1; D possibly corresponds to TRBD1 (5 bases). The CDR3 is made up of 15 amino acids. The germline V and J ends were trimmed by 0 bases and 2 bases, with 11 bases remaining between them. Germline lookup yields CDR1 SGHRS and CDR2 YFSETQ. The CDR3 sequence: CASSLGAQGNYGYTF. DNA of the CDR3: TGCGCCAGCAGCTTGGGGGCCCAGGGAAACTATGGCTACACCTTC.

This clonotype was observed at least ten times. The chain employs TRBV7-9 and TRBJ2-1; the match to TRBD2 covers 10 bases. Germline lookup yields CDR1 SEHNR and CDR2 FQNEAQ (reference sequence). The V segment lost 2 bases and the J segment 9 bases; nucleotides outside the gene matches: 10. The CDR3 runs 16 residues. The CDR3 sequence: CASSLRPASGGPEQFF. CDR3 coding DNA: TGTGCCAGCAGCTTACGGCCGGCTAGCGGGGGACCTGAGCAGTTCTTC.

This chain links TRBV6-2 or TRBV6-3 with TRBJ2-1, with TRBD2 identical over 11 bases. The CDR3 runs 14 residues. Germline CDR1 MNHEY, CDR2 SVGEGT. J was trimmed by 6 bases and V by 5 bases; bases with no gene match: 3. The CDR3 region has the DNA TGTGCCAGCAGTCTAGCGGGGGGTACCAATGAGCAGTTCTTC. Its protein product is CASSLAGGTNEQFF.

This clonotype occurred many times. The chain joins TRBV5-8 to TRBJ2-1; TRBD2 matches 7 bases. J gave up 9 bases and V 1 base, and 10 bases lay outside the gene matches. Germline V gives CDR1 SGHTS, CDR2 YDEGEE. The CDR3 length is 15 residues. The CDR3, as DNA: TGTGCCAGCAGCTTGTCCGGGACTAAGTTCACTGAGCAGTTCTTC. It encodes CASSLSGTKFTEQFF. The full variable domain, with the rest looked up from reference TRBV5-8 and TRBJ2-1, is EAGVTQSPTHLIKTRGQQATLRCSPISGHTSVYWYQQALGLGLQFLLWYDEGEERNRGNFPPRFSGRQFPNYSSELNVNALELEDSALYLCASSLSGTKFTEQFFGPGTRLTVL.

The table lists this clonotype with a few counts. In nucleotides, the CDR3 is TGCAGTGCTAGTGAGTTCCCCGACCGAGCTTTCTTT. It specifies CSASEFPDRAFF. The rearrangement joins TRBV20-1 to TRBJ1-1; D gene ambiguous. The germline V and J ends were trimmed by 3 bases and 10 bases, with 15 bases remaining between them. Germline values: CDR1 DFQATT, CDR2 SNEGSKA (reference sequence). The CDR3 is made up of 12 amino acids.

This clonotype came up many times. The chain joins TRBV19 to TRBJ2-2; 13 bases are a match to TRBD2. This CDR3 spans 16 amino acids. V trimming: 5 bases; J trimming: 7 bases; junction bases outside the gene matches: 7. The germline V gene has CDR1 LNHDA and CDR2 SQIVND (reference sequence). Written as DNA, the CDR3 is TGTGCCAGTAGTCCCACTAGCGGGGGGGATATCGGGGAGCTGTTTTTT. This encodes CASSPTSGGDIGELFF. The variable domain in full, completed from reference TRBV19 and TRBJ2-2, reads DGGITQSPKYLFRKEGQNVTLSCEQNLNHDAMYWYRQDPGQGLRLIYYSQIVNDFQKGDIAEGYSVSREKKESFPLTVTSAQKNPTAFYLCASSPTSGGDIGELFFGEGSRLTVL.

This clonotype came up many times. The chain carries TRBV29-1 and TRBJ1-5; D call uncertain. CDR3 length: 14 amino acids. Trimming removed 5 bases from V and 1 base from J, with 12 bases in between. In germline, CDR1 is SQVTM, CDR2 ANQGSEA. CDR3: CSVSGVSSNQPQHF. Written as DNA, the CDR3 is TGCAGCGTTTCTGGAGTCAGCAGCAATCAGCCCCAGCATTTT.

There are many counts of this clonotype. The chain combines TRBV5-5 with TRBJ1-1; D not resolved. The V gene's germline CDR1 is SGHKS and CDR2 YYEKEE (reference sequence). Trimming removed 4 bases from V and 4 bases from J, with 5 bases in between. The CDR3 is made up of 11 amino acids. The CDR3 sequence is CASSESTEAFF. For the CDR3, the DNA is TGTGCCAGCAGCGAAAGCACTGAAGCTTTCTTT.

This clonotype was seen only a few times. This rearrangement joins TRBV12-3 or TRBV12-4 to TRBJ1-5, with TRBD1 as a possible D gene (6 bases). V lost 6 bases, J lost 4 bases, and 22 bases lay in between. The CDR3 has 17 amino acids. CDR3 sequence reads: CASSLTETGAWNQPQHF. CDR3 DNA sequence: TGTGCCAGCAGCTTAACCGAGACGGGGGCTTGGAATCAGCCCCAGCATTTT.

The CDR3 DNA is TGTGCCAGCAGCCCCAGGGCCCTAGGGGCCACTGAAGCTTTCTTT. Translating gives CASSPRALGATEAFF. The chain carries TRBV9 and TRBJ1-1; possibly TRBD1 for D (5 bases). Germline V gene data show CDR1 as SGDLS and CDR2 as YYNGEE. The V and J ends lost 4 bases and 4 bases respectively, with 17 bases between them. CDR3 length equals 15 residues.

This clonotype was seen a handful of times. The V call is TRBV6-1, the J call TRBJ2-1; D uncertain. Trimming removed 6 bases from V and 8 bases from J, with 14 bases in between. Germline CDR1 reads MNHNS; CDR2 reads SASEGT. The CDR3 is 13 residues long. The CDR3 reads CASSLDRVYEQFF. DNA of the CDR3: TGTGCCAGCAGCCTGGACCGCGTTTATGAGCAGTTCTTC.

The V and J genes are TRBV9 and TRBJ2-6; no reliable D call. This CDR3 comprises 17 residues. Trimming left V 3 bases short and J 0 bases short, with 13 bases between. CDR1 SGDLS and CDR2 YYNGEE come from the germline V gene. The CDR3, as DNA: TGTGCCAGCAGCGCTCCCCTGGGAAGCTCTGGGGCCAACGTCCTGACTTTC. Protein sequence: CASSAPLGSSGANVLTF.

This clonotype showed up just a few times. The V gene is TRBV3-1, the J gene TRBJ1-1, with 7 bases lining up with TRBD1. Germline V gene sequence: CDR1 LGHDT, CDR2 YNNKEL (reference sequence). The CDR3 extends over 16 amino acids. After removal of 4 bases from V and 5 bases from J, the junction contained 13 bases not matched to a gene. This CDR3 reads CASSPDAGTARTEAFF. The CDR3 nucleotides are TGTGCCAGCAGCCCGGACGCGGGGACAGCGAGAACTGAAGCTTTCTTT. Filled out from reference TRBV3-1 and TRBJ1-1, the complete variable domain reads DTAVSQTPKYLVTQMGNDKSIKCEQNLGHDTMYWYKQDSKKFLKIMFSYNNKELIINETVPNRFSPKSPDKAHLNLHINSLELGDSAVYFCASSPDAGTARTEAFFGQGTRLTVV.

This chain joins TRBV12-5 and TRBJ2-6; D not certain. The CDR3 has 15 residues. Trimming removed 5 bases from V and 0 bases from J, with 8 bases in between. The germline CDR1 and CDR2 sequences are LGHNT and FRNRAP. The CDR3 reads CASGIQLSGANVLTF. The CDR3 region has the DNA TGTGCTAGTGGTATTCAGCTCTCTGGGGCCAACGTCCTGACTTTC. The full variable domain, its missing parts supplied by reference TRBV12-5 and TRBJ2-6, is DARVTQTPRHKVTEMGQEVTMRCQPILGHNTVFWYRQTMMQGLELLAYFRNRAPLDDSGMPKDRFSAEMPDATLATLKIQPSEPRDSAVYFCASGIQLSGANVLTFGAGSRLTVL.

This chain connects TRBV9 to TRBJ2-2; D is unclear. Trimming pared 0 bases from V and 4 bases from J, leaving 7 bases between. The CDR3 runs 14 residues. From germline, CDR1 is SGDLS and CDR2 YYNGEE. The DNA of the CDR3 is TGTGCCAGCAGCGTAGGTTCGTCCACCGGGGAGCTGTTTTTT. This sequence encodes CASSVGSSTGELFF.

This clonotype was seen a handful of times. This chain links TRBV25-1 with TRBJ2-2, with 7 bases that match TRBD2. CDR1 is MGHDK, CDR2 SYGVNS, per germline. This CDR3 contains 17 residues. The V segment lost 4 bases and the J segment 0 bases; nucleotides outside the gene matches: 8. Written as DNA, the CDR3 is TGTGCCAGCAGTGGGGCCCGCGGGGGAACGAACACCGGGGAGCTGTTTTTT. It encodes CASSGARGGTNTGELFF.

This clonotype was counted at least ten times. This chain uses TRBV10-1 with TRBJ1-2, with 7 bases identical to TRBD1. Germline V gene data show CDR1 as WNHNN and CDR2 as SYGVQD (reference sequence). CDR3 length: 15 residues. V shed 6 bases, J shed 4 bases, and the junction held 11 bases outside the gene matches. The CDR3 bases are TGCGCCAGCAGGGCAGACGACAGGGAAGGCTATGGCTACACCTTC. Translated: CASRADDREGYGYTF.

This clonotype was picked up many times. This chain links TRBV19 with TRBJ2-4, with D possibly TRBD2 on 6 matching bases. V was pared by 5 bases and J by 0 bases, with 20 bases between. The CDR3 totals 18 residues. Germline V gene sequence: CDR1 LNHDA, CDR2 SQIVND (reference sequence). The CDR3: CASSAEGTLGIAKNIQYF. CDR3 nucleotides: TGTGCCAGTAGTGCGGAGGGGACGCTAGGAATAGCCAAAAACATTCAGTACTTC.

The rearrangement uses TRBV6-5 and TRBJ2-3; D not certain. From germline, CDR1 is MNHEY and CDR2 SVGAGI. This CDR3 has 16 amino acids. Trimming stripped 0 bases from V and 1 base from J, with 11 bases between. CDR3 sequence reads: CASSYSRFSGTDTQYF. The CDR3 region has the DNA TGTGCCAGCAGTTACTCCAGGTTCTCCGGCACAGATACGCAGTATTTT.

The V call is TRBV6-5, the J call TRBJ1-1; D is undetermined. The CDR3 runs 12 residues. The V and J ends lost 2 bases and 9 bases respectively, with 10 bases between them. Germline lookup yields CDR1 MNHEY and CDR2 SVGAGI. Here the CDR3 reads CASSYGGGKAFF. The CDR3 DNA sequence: TGTGCCAGCAGTTACGGAGGCGGGAAAGCTTTCTTT.

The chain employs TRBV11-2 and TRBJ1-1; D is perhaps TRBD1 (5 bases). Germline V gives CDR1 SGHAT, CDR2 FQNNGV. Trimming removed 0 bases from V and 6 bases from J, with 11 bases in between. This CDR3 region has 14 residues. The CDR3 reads CASSLDAGTAEAFF. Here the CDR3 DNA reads TGTGCCAGCAGCTTAGATGCGGGGACGGCTGAAGCTTTCTTT.

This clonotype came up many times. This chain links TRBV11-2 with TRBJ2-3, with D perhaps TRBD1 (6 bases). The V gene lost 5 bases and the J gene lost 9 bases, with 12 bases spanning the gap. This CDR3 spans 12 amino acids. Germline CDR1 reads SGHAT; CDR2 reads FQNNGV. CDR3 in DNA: TGTGCCAGCAGCCCCGGACAGTTAACGCAGTATTTT. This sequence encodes CASSPGQLTQYF.

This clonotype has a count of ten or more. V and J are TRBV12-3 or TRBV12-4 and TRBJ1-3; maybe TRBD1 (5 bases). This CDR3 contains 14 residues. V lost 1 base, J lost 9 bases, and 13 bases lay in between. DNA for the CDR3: TGTGCCAGCAGTTTAGGACGGGACCCCCGCACCATATATTTT. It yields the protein CASSLGRDPRTIYF.